The next 6 T cell receptor beta chains were all read from a single sample in a study of shared clonotypes between healthy human individuals. Some clones are missing from TCRdb's copy, which holds only in-frame ones; the method was immunoSEQ multiplex PCR. The table records about 1.1 million clones, roughly 80% of them present only once. Sequenced sample: memory CD4+ T cells from PBMCs. Stated subset: CD45RA-negative fraction. The receptor set was obtained from a man younger than 35 in good health. Some clones in this sample may be carry-over from other donors' samples.

The chain is built from TRBV5-6 and TRBJ2-7; 9 bases map to TRBD1. The CDR3 has 15 residues. With V trimmed by 0 bases and J by 2 bases, 3 bases remained unmatched. Germline loops: CDR1 SGHDT, CDR2 YYEEEE. In DNA form, the CDR3 reads TGTGCCAGCAGCTTGGTTGGACAGGGGACCTACGAGCAGTACTTC. It is translated as CASSLVGQGTYEQYF. The full variable domain, rest sourced from reference TRBV5-6 and TRBJ2-7, is DAGVTQSPTHLIKTRGQQVTLRCSPKSGHDTVSWYQQALGQGPQFIFQYYEEEERQRGNFPDRFSGHQFPNYSSELNVNALLLGDSALYLCASSLVGQGTYEQYFGPGTRLTVT.

The J gene is TRBJ2-2, the V gene TRBV4-2; 12 bases are a match to TRBD2. The germline V gene has CDR1 LGHNA and CDR2 YNFKEQ. The CDR3 contains 16 residues. Trimming removed 4 bases from V and 9 bases from J; junction bases left unmatched: 9. CDR3 sequence reads: CASSPRLAGEVRELFF. In DNA, the CDR3 is TGTGCCAGCAGCCCAAGACTAGCGGGAGAGGTCCGGGAGCTGTTTTTT.

The chain carries TRBV5-4 and TRBJ2-2; no clear D gene. V was pared by 4 bases and J by 4 bases, with 8 bases between. Germline-derived CDR1 and CDR2 are SGHNT and YYREEE (reference sequence). This CDR3 has 13 residues. The CDR3, as DNA: TGTGCCAGCAGCCTCCGAGCCACCGGGGAGCTGTTTTTT. Translation gives CASSLRATGELFF.

This clone was counted only a few times. The chain couples TRBV28 to TRBJ2-2, with TRBD1 matching over 9 bases. J gave up 2 bases and V 3 bases, and 7 bases lay outside the gene matches. CDR1 MDHEN and CDR2 SYDVKM come from the germline V gene. This CDR3 comprises 17 residues. The CDR3 region is CASSFPGQGGNTGELFF. CDR3 DNA: TGTGCCAGCAGTTTTCCGGGACAGGGAGGAAACACCGGGGAGCTGTTTTTT. Filled out from reference TRBV28 and TRBJ2-2, the complete variable domain reads DVKVTQSSRYLVKRTGEKVFLECVQDMDHENMFWYRQDPGLGLRLIYFSYDVKMKEKGDIPEGYSVSREKKERFSLILESASTNQTSMYLCASSFPGQGGNTGELFFGEGSRLTVL.

Points on this clone: Distinct nucleotide sequences in the sample also encode this CDR3. The chain carries TRBV7-3 and TRBJ2-5; tentatively, D is TRBD1 or TRBD2 (5 bases each). Trimming cost V 5 bases and J 3 bases, with 10 bases left between them. Germline-derived CDR1 and CDR2 are SGHTA and FQGTGA. CDR3 length: 13 amino acids. CDR3: CASSRGTEETQYF. CDR3 DNA sequence: TGTGCCAGCAGCCGTGGGACGGAAGAGACCCAGTACTTC.

The chain combines TRBV7-3 with TRBJ2-3, with D possibly being TRBD2 (6 bases). Germline V gene data show CDR1 as SGHTA and CDR2 as FQGTGA. V lost 3 bases and J lost 0, with 10 bases in between. This CDR3 is 15 amino acids long. This chain's CDR3 is CASSLSGTSTDTQYF. The CDR3 DNA follows: TGTGCCAGCAGCTTGTCGGGGACTAGCACAGATACGCAGTATTTT.